The 22 T cell receptor beta chains listed next were all sequenced from one sample in a study of T cells in Graves' hyperthyroidism and ophthalmopathy. Amplified TCR beta CDR3 regions derived from RNA transcripts. Primed by the HTBI set, a first-round RT-PCR was run on the TCR CDR3. TCRdb ran MiXCR on the multiplex PCR reads and lists one entry per CDR3 protein. The data contain around 300,000 distinct CDR3 sequences, approximately 14% of them seen just once; the ten biggest clones take up around 8%. Material for sequencing was blood. The receptors shown here come from a woman in her thirties or forties with Graves' hyperthyroidism.

The rearrangement joins TRBV7-8 to TRBJ2-3; 9 bases match TRBD2. Germline CDR1 SGHVS, CDR2 FQNEAQ. J gave up 2 bases and V 4 bases, and 4 bases lay outside the gene matches. This CDR3 has 15 residues. CDR3 loop: CASSSSSGTTDTQYF. Here the CDR3 DNA reads TGTGCCAGCAGCTCATCTAGCGGGACCACAGATACGCAGTATTTT.

CDR3 sequence reads: CSASPQDTQYF. The CDR3 DNA is TGCAGTGCGAGCCCCCAGGATACGCAGTATTTT. V gene TRBV20-1 combines with J gene TRBJ2-3, with D hard to call. Per the germline V gene, CDR1 is DFQATT and CDR2 is SNEGSKA (reference sequence). The V end was cut by 6 bases, the J end by 6 bases, with 10 bases between. The CDR3 loop spans 11 amino acids.

This clonotype was found a few times. J is TRBJ1-2 and V is TRBV5-6; the match to TRBD1 covers 7 bases. The CDR3 contains 15 residues. V was pared by 1 base and J by 2 bases, with 5 bases of the junction left unmatched. Germline CDR1 SGHDT, CDR2 YYEEEE. CDR3 residues: CASSLMTGLNYGYTF. The CDR3 DNA follows: TGTGCCAGCAGCTTGATGACAGGGCTGAACTATGGCTACACCTTC.

This clonotype was observed many times. The chain uses TRBV6-1 and TRBJ2-1; TRBD2 aligns across 11 bases. Unmatched junction bases numbered 5, after V lost 6 bases and J lost 1 base. This CDR3 is 16 amino acids long. The germline V gene has CDR1 MNHNS and CDR2 SASEGT. CDR3 DNA: TGTGCCAGCAGACGCGGGACTAGCGGATCCTACAATGAGCAGTTCTTC. It is translated as CASRRGTSGSYNEQFF.

This clonotype was observed many times. The chain is built from TRBV5-8 and TRBJ2-3, with D maybe TRBD2 (5 bases). The CDR3 length is 15 residues. The V end was cut by 0 bases, the J end by 6 bases, with 14 bases between. CDR1 and CDR2 from the germline V gene are SGHTS and YDEGEE. CDR3 sequence reads: CASSLGAGRHDTQYF. The CDR3 region has the DNA TGTGCCAGCAGCTTGGGAGCTGGGAGACACGATACGCAGTATTTT.

The sample holds many counts of this clonotype. V gene TRBV7-9 combines with J gene TRBJ1-4; 12 positions match TRBD1. The CDR3 is 17 residues long. Germline assignment: CDR1 SEHNR and CDR2 FQNEAQ (reference sequence). With 5 bases clipped from V and 3 bases from J, the junction kept 7 bases outside the gene matches. The CDR3 nucleotides are TGTGCCAGCAGCAGATGGGACAGGGGGCTGGCTAATGAAAAACTGTTTTTT. This sequence encodes CASSRWDRGLANEKLFF.

This clonotype came up many times. This chain joins TRBV29-1 and TRBJ1-1, with D unclear. V lost 3 bases, J lost 2 bases, and 7 bases lay in between. Germline V gene lookup returns CDR1 SQVTM and CDR2 ANQGSEA. The CDR3 is 12 residues long. Here the CDR3 reads CSVERSNTEAFF. In DNA, the CDR3 is TGCAGCGTTGAGCGAAGCAACACTGAAGCTTTCTTT. Full variable domain (missing parts from reference TRBV29-1 and TRBJ1-1): SAVISQKPSRDICQRGTSLTIQCQVDSQVTMMFWYRQQPGQSLTLIATANQGSEATYESGFVIDKFPISRPNLTFSTLTVSNMSPEDSSIYLCSVERSNTEAFFGQGTRLTVV.

Many counts were recorded for this clonotype. V is TRBV20-1 and J is TRBJ1-2; D is possibly TRBD1 (5 bases). Germline V gene lookup returns CDR1 DFQATT and CDR2 SNEGSKA (reference sequence). There are 14 residues in the CDR3. Trimming took off 0 bases at V and 2 bases at J, with 10 bases between the two ends. The CDR3 region is CSARDEGTNYGYTF. CDR3 bases: TGCAGTGCTAGAGATGAAGGGACGAACTATGGCTACACCTTC.

The table lists this clonotype with many counts. V and J are TRBV7-6 and TRBJ2-5; D may be TRBD2 (6 bases). This CDR3 has 15 amino acids. Trimming took off 5 bases at V and 5 bases at J, with 18 bases between the two ends. Germline V lookup: CDR1 SGHVS, CDR2 FNYEAQ. CDR3 DNA sequence: TGTGCCAGCAGCGATAGCGGAAGAGGATTTGAGACCCAGTACTTC. Translated: CASSDSGRGFETQYF. Supplemented by reference TRBV7-6 and TRBJ2-5, the full variable domain reads GAGVSQSPRYKVTKRGQDVALRCDPISGHVSLYWYRQALGQGPEFLTYFNYEAQQDKSGLPNDRFSAERPEGSISTLTIQRTEQRDSAMYRCASSDSGRGFETQYFGPGTRLLVL.

This clonotype was recorded many times. This rearrangement joins TRBV6-6 to TRBJ1-1, with D possibly TRBD1 on 6 matching bases. This CDR3 spans 15 amino acids. The germline V gene has CDR1 MNHNY and CDR2 SVGAGI (reference sequence). Trimming left V 3 bases short and J 0 bases short, with 11 bases between. CDR3 sequence (DNA): TGTGCCAGCAGTTATTCGGGACAAGTGAACACTGAAGCTTTCTTT. It translates to CASSYSGQVNTEAFF.

This clonotype was seen only a few times. The V and J genes are TRBV10-3 and TRBJ2-7; 8 bases are a match to TRBD1. V gave up 7 bases and J gave up 6 bases; unmatched junction bases: 8. The CDR3 length is 13 residues. The germline gives CDR1 ENHRY, CDR2 SYGVKD. The CDR3 reads CAITRTGRSEQYF. As DNA, the CDR3 is TGTGCCATCACCCGGACAGGGAGGAGCGAGCAGTACTTC.

This clonotype was counted many times. This chain connects TRBV12-3 or TRBV12-4 to TRBJ2-1; 8 bases match TRBD2. J was trimmed by 7 bases and V by 5 bases; bases with no gene match: 10. The CDR3 sequence is 15 residues long. As DNA, the CDR3 is TGTGCCAGCAGTCCCCGGGAGGGGAGAACGAATGAGCAGTTCTTC. Protein product: CASSPREGRTNEQFF.

The rearrangement uses TRBV3-1 and TRBJ1-4, with 7 bases fitting TRBD1. V shed 3 bases, J shed 4 bases, and the junction held 5 bases outside the gene matches. Looked up from germline, CDR1 is LGHDT and CDR2 is YNNKEL (reference sequence). The CDR3 covers 15 residues. DNA for the CDR3: TGTGCCAGCAGCCAGGCGGGGACAGTTAATGAAAAACTGTTTTTT. This encodes CASSQAGTVNEKLFF.

This chain joins TRBV12-3 or TRBV12-4 and TRBJ2-6; D tentatively fits TRBD1 or TRBD2 (6 bases each). The V and J ends lost 3 bases and 3 bases respectively, with 15 bases between them. This CDR3 is 17 amino acids long. Here the CDR3 reads CASSLGRGRLGANVLTF. The DNA for the CDR3 is TGTGCCAGCAGTTTGGGCCGGGGGCGACTTGGGGCCAACGTCCTGACTTTC.

This clonotype appeared many times. CDR3 in DNA: TGCGCCAGCAGCAGAGGCAGCGGGAGAAACACAGATACGCAGTATTTT. Protein: CASSRGSGRNTDTQYF. The V and J genes are TRBV5-1 and TRBJ2-3; 8 nucleotides line up with TRBD2. Germline assignment: CDR1 SGHRS and CDR2 YFSETQ. The CDR3 is made up of 16 amino acids. Trimming at V came to 4 bases and at J to 2 bases, leaving 9 bases not matched to a gene.

The chain links TRBV19 to TRBJ1-6; maybe TRBD1 (6 bases). The germline V gene encodes CDR1 LNHDA and CDR2 SQIVND (reference sequence). The CDR3 is 14 residues long. Trimming pared 5 bases from V and 5 bases from J, leaving 10 bases between. This chain's CDR3 is CASSRQEDNSPLHF. Here the CDR3 DNA reads TGTGCCAGTAGTCGACAGGAAGATAATTCACCCCTCCACTTT.

V usage is TRBV4-1 and J usage is TRBJ2-2; no clear D. Germline V lookup: CDR1 MGHRA, CDR2 YSYEKL. The V end lost 1 base, the J end lost 5 bases, and 23 bases lay between the germline ends. The CDR3 is 19 amino acids. The CDR3 sequence is CASSQVGRRAAKETGELFF. CDR3 nucleotides: TGCGCCAGCAGCCAAGTGGGAAGGCGTGCTGCGAAGGAGACCGGGGAGCTGTTTTTT.

This clonotype appeared many times. V and J are TRBV7-9 and TRBJ1-5; D gene uncertain. This CDR3 has 15 residues. Per germline, CDR1 SEHNR and CDR2 FQNEAQ (reference sequence). Deletions cut 1 base from V and 0 bases from J, with 7 bases between. This chain's CDR3 is CASSLGTNSNQPQHF. In DNA, the CDR3 is TGTGCCAGCAGCTTAGGTACAAATAGCAATCAGCCCCAGCATTTT.

The chain is built from TRBV19 and TRBJ2-7; D might be TRBD1 (6 bases). The CDR3 is made up of 14 amino acids. Germline lookup yields CDR1 LNHDA and CDR2 SQIVND (reference sequence). V lost 7 bases, J lost 2 bases, and 15 bases lay in between. CDR3 sequence (DNA): TGTGCCAGTAACCCCGGTCAGGGGCCCTACGAGCAGTACTTC. This translates into CASNPGQGPYEQYF.

This clonotype was observed at least ten times. The chain combines TRBV15 with TRBJ1-4; TRBD1 matches 7 bases. Trimming cost V 1 base and J 8 bases; bases outside gene matches: 7. Looked up from germline, CDR1 is LNHNV and CDR2 is YYDKDF (reference sequence). The CDR3 spans 15 residues. Written as DNA, the CDR3 is TGTGCCACCAGCAGAGCTTACAGGGGTTTGGAAAAACTGTTTTTT. Its translation is CATSRAYRGLEKLFF.

This clonotype came up many times. The V call is TRBV2, the J call TRBJ1-4; D remains unclear. The CDR3 consists of 12 residues. Trimming shortened V by 6 bases and J by 8 bases, and 10 bases separated the two germline ends. The germline CDR1 and CDR2 sequences are SNHLY and FYNNEI. In nucleotides, the CDR3 is TGTGCCAGCAGACCGGACGGCGAAAAACTGTTTTTT. Its translation is CASRPDGEKLFF.

V gene TRBV28 combines with J gene TRBJ1-4; D remains ambiguous. CDR3 size: 13 residues. V gave up 5 bases and J gave up 8 bases, with 12 bases separating them. The germline CDR1 and CDR2 sequences are MDHEN and SYDVKM. The CDR3 protein is CASSPPFVEKLFF. The DNA of the CDR3 is TGTGCCAGCAGTCCTCCATTCGTGGAAAAACTGTTTTTT.